The next 8 T cell receptor beta chains were all read from a single sample in a study of T cells in Graves' hyperthyroidism and ophthalmopathy. Template material for amplifying TCR beta CDR3 regions consisted of RNA transcripts. Carried out on the TCR CDR3, a first-round RT-PCR used the HTBI primer set. TCRdb used MiXCR to reprocess the multiplex PCR reads, holding one entry per CDR3 protein. Here the sample spans approximately 610,000 distinct CDR3 sequences, about 15% being singletons. The sample consisted of blood. The receptor source for this set is a woman in her forties with Graves' ophthalmopathy.

This clonotype has just a few counts. The V and J genes are TRBV19 and TRBJ1-2; no clear D. The CDR3 length is 13 residues. Germline assignment: CDR1 LNHDA and CDR2 SQIVND (reference sequence). The V gene lost 2 bases and the J gene lost 14 bases, with 18 bases spanning the gap. This chain's CDR3 is CASSINNGRSDTF. CDR3 bases: TGTGCCAGTAGTATAAATAACGGCCGCTCGGATACCTTC.

This clonotype was detected a few times. The rearrangement joins TRBV19 to TRBJ2-2, with 8 positions matching TRBD1. The CDR3 consists of 15 residues. The V gene's germline CDR1 is LNHDA and CDR2 SQIVND (reference sequence). Trimming at V came to 7 bases and at J to 4 bases, leaving 8 bases not matched to a gene. The CDR3 nucleotides read TGTGCCAGTAAGGTAGGACAGGGAGGCACCGGGGAGCTGTTTTTT. This gives the protein CASKVGQGGTGELFF.

In its sample, this clonotype was seen many times. The CDR3 nucleotides are TGTGCCAGCAGCTTAGGGGACAGGGTCAATGAGCAGTTCTTC. Its translation is CASSLGDRVNEQFF. The chain has TRBV11-3 and TRBJ2-1; 9 bases map to TRBD1. Germline V gene sequence: CDR1 SGHNT, CDR2 YENEEA. This CDR3 has 14 amino acids. J gave up 6 bases and V 1 base, and 1 base lay outside the gene matches. The whole variable domain, remainder taken from reference TRBV11-3 and TRBJ2-1, is EAGVVQSPRYKIIEKKQPVAFWCNPISGHNTLYWYLQNLGQGPELLIRYENEEAVDDSQLPKDRFSAERLKGVDSTLKIQPAELGDSAVYLCASSLGDRVNEQFFGPGTRLTVL.

There are many counts of this clonotype. The chain has TRBV28 and TRBJ1-1; D ambiguous. This CDR3 region has 15 residues. Between the trimmed V and J ends, which lost 5 bases and 11 bases, there was a span of 24 bases. Per the germline V gene, CDR1 is MDHEN and CDR2 is SYDVKM. CDR3: CASSPVDIFLRWAFF. CDR3 DNA sequence: TGTGCCAGCAGTCCGGTCGACATATTCCTCCGTTGGGCTTTCTTT.

This rearrangement joins TRBV30 to TRBJ2-4; D might be TRBD2 (7 bases). Trimming pared 5 bases from V and 8 bases from J, leaving 19 bases between. The CDR3 totals 14 residues. Germline CDR1 and CDR2: GTSNPN and SVGIG (reference sequence). The CDR3 DNA reads TGTGCCTGGTCTTCAACGGGGGGCTCGGACATTCAGTACTTC. Encoded protein: CAWSSTGGSDIQYF.

A few counts support this clonotype. The rearrangement links TRBV14 to TRBJ2-5; D is undetermined. With 2 bases removed from V and 0 bases from J, the gap between germline ends came to 4 bases. From germline, CDR1 is SGHDN and CDR2 FVKESK. CDR3 length equals 13 residues. CDR3 amino acids: CASSQLNQETQYF. The DNA for the CDR3 is TGTGCCAGCAGCCAATTGAACCAAGAGACCCAGTACTTC.

This clonotype showed up many times. The chain combines TRBV6-5 with TRBJ2-5; D call uncertain. This CDR3 has 13 residues. With 4 bases removed from V and 3 bases from J, the gap between germline ends came to 9 bases. Germline CDR1 and CDR2: MNHEY and SVGAGI. The CDR3 spells CASSSVYKETQYF. The CDR3 bases are TGTGCCAGCAGTTCTGTTTACAAAGAGACCCAGTACTTC.

This clonotype was recorded many times. The chain recombines TRBV28 with TRBJ1-6; D may be TRBD1 (5 bases). Germline V CDR1 and CDR2: MDHEN, SYDVKM. V was trimmed by 2 bases and J by 10 bases, leaving 12 bases between them. CDR3 length: 14 residues. CDR3: CASSLVRGNSPLHF. The CDR3, as DNA: TGTGCCAGCAGTTTAGTTCGGGGGAACTCACCCCTCCACTTT.